This T cell receptor (beta chain) was captured by sequencing in a study of blood T cell repertoires in COVID-19. Repertoires were generated with immunoSEQ multiplex PCR, while TCRdb's copy carries only in-frame clones and drops some. The sample has about 320,000 clones; 85% to 95% are singletons. Only one count was recorded for this clone. The trim removed 2 bases at V and 2 bases at J, leaving 4 bases unmatched. The CDR3 loop spans 16 amino acids. Germline V gene lookup returns CDR1 ENHRY and CDR2 SYGVKD. Sequencing used PBMCs or T cells enriched from blood (not recorded which). The rearrangement joins TRBV10-3 to TRBJ1-1; 11 bases fit TRBD1. The TCR originated in a young woman who had been exposed to COVID-19. CDR3 sequence: CAISEPGQGANTEAFF. In nucleotides, the CDR3 is TGTGCCATCAGTGAGCCCGGACAGGGGGCTAACACTGAAGCTTTCTTT.